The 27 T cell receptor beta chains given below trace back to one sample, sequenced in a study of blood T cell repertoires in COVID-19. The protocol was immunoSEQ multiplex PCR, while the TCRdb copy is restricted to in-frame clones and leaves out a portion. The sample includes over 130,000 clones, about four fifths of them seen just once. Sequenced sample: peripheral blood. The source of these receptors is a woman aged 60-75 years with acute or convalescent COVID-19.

The CDR3 sequence: CASPRRRLGNQPQHF. For the CDR3, the DNA is TGCGCCAGCCCACGGCGCCGACTGGGCAATCAGCCCCAGCATTTT. The chain has TRBV23-1 and TRBJ1-5, with D hard to call. TRBV23-1 counts as an open reading frame of uncertain function. With 8 bases removed from V and 2 bases from J, the gap between germline ends came to 16 bases. The CDR3 is 15 amino acids.

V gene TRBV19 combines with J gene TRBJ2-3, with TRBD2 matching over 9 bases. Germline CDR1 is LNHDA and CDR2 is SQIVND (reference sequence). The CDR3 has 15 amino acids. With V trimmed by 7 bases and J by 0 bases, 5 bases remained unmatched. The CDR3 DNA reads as TGTGCCAGTACTTCCAGCGGGGGGAGCACAGATACGCAGTATTTT. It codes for CASTSSGGSTDTQYF. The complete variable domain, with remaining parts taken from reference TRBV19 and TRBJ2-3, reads DGGITQSPKYLFRKEGQNVTLSCEQNLNHDAMYWYRQDPGQGLRLIYYSQIVNDFQKGDIAEGYSVSREKKESFPLTVTSAQKNPTAFYLCASTSSGGSTDTQYFGPGTRLTVL.

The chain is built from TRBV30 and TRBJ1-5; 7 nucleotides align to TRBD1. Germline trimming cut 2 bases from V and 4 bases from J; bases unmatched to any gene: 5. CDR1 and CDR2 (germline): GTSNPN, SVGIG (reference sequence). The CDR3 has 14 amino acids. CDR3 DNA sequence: TGTGCCTGGAGTCCTCCAGGGGGTAATCAGCCCCAGCATTTT. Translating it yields CAWSPPGGNQPQHF.

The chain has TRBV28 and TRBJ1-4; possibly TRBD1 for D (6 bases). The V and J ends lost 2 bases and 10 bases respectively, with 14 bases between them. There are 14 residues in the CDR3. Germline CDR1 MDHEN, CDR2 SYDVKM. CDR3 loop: CASSLGQGLGKLFF. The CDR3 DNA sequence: TGTGCCAGCAGTTTAGGGCAGGGGTTGGGAAAACTGTTTTTT.

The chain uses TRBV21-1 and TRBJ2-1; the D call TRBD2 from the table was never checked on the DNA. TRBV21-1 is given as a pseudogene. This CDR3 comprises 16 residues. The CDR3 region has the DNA TGTGCCAGCAGCAAAGGGCCTAGCGGGAGTAGGAATGAGCAGTTCTTC. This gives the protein CASSKGPSGSRNEQFF.

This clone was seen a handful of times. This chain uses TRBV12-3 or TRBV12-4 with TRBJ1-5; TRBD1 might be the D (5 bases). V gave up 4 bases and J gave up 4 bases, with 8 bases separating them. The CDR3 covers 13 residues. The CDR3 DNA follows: TGTGCCAGCAGTTCAGACAGTAATCAGCCCCAGCATTTT. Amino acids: CASSSDSNQPQHF.

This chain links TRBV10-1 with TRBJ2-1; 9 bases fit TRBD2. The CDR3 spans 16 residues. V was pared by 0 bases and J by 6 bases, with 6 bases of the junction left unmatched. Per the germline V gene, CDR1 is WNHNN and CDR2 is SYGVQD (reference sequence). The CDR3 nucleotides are TGCGCCAGCAGTGAGTCCGCACTAGCGGGTTTCAATGAGCAGTTCTTC. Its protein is CASSESALAGFNEQFF.

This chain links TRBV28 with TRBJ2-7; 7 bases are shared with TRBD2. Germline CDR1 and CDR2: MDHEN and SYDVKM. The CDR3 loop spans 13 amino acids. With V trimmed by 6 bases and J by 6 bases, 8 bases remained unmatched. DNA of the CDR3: TGTGCCAGCAGGCTTCCCGGGAGGAGCGAGCAGTACTTC. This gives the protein CASRLPGRSEQYF.

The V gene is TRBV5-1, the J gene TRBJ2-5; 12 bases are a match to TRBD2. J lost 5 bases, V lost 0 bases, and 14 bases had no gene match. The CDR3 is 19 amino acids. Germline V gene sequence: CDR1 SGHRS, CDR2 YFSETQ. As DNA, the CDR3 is TGCGCCAGCAGCTTGGGTCCAGCCTCCCTAGCGGGAGGGCTGGAGACCCAGTACTTC. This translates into CASSLGPASLAGGLETQYF.

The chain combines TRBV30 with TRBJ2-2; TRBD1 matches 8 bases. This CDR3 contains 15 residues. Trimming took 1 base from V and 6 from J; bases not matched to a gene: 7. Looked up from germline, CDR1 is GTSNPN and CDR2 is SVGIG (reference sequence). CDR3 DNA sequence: TGTGCCTGGAGTGACCCGCACAGGGGGGCCGGGGAGCTGTTTTTT. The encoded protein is CAWSDPHRGAGELFF.

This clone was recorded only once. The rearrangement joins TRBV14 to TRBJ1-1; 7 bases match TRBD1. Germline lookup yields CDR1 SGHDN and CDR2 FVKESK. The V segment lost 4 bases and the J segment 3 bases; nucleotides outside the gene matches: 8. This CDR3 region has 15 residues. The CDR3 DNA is TGTGCCAGCAGCCTAAGACAGGGAGGAGACACTGAAGCTTTCTTT. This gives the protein CASSLRQGGDTEAFF.

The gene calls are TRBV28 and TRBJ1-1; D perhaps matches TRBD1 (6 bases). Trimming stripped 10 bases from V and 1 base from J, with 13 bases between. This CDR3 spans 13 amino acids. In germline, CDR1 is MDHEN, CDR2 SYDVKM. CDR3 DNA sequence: TGTGCCACCAGACTACAGGGGAACACTGAAGCTTTCTTT. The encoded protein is CATRLQGNTEAFF.

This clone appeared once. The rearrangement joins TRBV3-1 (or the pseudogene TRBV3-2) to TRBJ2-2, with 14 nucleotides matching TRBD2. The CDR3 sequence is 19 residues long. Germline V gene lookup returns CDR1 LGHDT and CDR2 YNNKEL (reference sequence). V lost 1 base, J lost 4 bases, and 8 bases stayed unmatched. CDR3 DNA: TGTGCCAGCAGCCAAGCGACTAGCGGGAGGGCCGCGGGCACCGGGGAGCTGTTTTTT. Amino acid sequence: CASSQATSGRAAGTGELFF.

The CDR3 protein is CASSQEWSAGAPSYNEQFF. The CDR3 DNA is TGTGCCAGCAGCCAAGAATGGTCGGCTGGGGCCCCAAGCTACAATGAGCAGTTCTTC. V gene TRBV3-1 (or the pseudogene TRBV3-2) combines with J gene TRBJ2-1, with D maybe TRBD1 (5 bases). Trimming left V 0 bases short and J 3 bases short, with 21 bases between. Per germline, CDR1 LGHDT and CDR2 YNNKEL (reference sequence). The CDR3 runs 19 residues.

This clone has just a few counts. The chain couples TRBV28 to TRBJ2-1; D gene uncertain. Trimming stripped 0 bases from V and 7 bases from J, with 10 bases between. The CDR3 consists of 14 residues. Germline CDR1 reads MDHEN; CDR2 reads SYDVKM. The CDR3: CASSLWADSNEQFF. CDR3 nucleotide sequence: TGTGCCAGCAGTTTATGGGCGGATTCAAATGAGCAGTTCTTC.

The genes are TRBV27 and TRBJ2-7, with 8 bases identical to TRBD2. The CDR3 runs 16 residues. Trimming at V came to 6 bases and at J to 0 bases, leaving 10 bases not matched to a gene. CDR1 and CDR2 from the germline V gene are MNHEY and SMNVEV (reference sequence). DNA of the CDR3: TGTGCCAGCAGCCGGGGGGGACACCTGAGCTCCTACGAGCAGTACTTC. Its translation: CASSRGGHLSSYEQYF.

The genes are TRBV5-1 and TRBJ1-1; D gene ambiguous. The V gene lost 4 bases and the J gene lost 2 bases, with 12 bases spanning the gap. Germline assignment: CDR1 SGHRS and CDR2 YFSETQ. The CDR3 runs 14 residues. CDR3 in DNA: TGCGCCAGCAGCCCGAGGACGGGAAACACTGAAGCTTTCTTT. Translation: CASSPRTGNTEAFF. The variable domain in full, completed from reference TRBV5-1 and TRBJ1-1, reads KAGVTQTPRYLIKTRGQQVTLSCSPISGHRSVSWYQQTPGQGLQFLFEYFSETQRNKGNFPGRFSGRQFSNSRSEMNVSTLELGDSALYLCASSPRTGNTEAFFGQGTRLTVV.

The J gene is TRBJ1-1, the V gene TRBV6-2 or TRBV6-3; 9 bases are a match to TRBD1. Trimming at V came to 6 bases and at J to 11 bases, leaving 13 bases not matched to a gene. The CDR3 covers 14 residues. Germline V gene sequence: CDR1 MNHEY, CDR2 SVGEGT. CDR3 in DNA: TGTGCCAGCAGCCGCCACCAAGACAGGGGGGGGGCTTTCTTT. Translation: CASSRHQDRGGAFF.

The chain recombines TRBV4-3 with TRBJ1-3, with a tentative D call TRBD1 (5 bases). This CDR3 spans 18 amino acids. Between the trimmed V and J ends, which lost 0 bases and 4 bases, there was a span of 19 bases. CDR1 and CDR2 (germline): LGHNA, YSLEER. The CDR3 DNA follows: TGCGCCAGCAGCCAAGATCTCCCCGTTTGGGGGGACGGAAACACCATATATTTT. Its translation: CASSQDLPVWGDGNTIYF.

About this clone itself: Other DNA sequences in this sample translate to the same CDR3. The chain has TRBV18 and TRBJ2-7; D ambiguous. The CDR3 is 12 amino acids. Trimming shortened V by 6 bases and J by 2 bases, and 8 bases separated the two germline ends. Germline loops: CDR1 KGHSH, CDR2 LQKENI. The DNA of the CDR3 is TGTGCCAGCTCCCCATTAACCTACGAGCAGTACTTC. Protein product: CASSPLTYEQYF.

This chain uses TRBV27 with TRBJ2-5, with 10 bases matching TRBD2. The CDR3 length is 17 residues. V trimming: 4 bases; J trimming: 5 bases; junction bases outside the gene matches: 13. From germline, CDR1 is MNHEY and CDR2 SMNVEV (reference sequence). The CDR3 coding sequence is TGTGCCAGCAGTTCCTTCGGGGGTAGCGGGAGGATGGAGACCCAGTACTTC. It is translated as CASSSFGGSGRMETQYF.

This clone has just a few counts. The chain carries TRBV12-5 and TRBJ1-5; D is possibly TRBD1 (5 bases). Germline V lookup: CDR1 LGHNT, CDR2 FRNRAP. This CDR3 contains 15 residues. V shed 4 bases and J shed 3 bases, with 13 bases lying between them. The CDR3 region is CASGSRQYSNQPQHF. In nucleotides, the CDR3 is TGTGCTAGTGGTTCACGACAGTACTCCAATCAGCCCCAGCATTTT.

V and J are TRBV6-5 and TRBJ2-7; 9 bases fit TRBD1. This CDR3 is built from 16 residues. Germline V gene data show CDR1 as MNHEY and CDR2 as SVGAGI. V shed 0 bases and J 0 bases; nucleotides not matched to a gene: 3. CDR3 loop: CASSYSTGQGSYEQYF. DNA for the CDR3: TGTGCCAGCAGTTACTCGACGGGACAGGGCTCCTACGAGCAGTACTTC.

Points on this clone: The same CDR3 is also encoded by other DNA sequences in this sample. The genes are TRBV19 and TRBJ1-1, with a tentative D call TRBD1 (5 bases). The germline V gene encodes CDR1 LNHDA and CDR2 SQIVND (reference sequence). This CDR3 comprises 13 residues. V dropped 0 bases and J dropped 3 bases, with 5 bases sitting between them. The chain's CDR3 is CASSIDRDTEAFF. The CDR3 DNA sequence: TGTGCCAGTAGTATAGACAGGGACACTGAAGCTTTCTTT.

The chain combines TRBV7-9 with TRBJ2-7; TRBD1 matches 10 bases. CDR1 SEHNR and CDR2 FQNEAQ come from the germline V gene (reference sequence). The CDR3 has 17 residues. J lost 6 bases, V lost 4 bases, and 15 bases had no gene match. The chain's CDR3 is CASSSETGGRTAVEQYF. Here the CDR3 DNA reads TGTGCCAGCAGCTCGGAGACAGGGGGCCGCACTGCGGTCGAGCAGTACTTC.

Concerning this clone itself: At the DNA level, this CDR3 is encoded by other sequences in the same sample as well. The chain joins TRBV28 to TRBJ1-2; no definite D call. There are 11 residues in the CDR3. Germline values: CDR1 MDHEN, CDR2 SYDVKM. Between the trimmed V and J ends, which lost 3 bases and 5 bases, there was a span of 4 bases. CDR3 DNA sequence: TGTGCCAGCAGTTTCGGGTATGGCTACACCTTC. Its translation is CASSFGYGYTF.

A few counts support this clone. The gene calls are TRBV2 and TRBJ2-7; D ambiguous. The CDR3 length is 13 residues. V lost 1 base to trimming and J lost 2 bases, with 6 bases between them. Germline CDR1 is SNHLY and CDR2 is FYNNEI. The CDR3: CASSEGRPYEQYF. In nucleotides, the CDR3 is TGTGCCAGCAGTGAAGGTCGTCCCTACGAGCAGTACTTC.